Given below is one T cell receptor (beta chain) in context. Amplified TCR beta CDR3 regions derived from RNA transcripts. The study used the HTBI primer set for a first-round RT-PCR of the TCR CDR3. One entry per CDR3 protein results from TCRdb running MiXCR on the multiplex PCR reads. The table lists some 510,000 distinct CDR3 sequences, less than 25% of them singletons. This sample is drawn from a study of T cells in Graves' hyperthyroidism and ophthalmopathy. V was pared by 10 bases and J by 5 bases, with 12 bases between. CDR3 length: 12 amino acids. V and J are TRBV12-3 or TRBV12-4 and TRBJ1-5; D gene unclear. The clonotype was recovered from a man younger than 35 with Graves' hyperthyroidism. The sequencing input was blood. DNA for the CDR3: TGTGCCATCTCGACTGCAGATCAGCCCCAGCATTTT. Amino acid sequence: CAISTADQPQHF.